The 19 T cell receptor beta chains below come from one sample, sequenced in a study of T cells in Graves' hyperthyroidism and ophthalmopathy. The source material, RNA transcripts, was used to amplify TCR beta CDR3 regions. The TCR CDR3 first-round RT-PCR relied on the HTBI primer set. TCRdb redid the calling of the multiplex PCR reads with MiXCR, one entry per CDR3 protein. The data hold approximately 480,000 distinct CDR3 sequences, with about 20% observed a single time. Sample: blood. The receptors derive from a man younger than 35 with Graves' hyperthyroidism.

This clonotype was observed a single time. J is TRBJ2-7 and V is TRBV6-5, with D possibly being TRBD1 (5 bases). CDR3 length: 16 amino acids. Trimming removed 4 bases at V and 0 bases at J, with 16 bases between. Germline V lookup: CDR1 MNHEY, CDR2 SVGAGI. CDR3 protein: CASSSTGVESSYEQYF. The CDR3 coding sequence is TGTGCCAGCAGTTCAACAGGTGTAGAGAGCTCCTACGAGCAGTACTTC.

This clonotype showed up just once. This chain links TRBV12-3 or TRBV12-4 with TRBJ1-2; 7 nucleotides align to TRBD1. The V gene end was trimmed by 6 bases and the J gene end by 5 bases; junction bases not matched to a gene: 9. The CDR3 length is 14 residues. DNA of the CDR3: TGTGCCAGCAGCGACAGGGTATACGGTTATGGCTACACCTTC. This sequence encodes CASSDRVYGYGYTF.

The table lists this clonotype with many counts. The chain carries TRBV15 and TRBJ1-1; 10 bases are a match to TRBD1. This CDR3 has 13 amino acids. Germline values: CDR1 LNHNV, CDR2 YYDKDF (reference sequence). V dropped 3 bases and J dropped 5; count of bases not matched to a gene: 0. The CDR3 is CATSRDRGTEAFF. CDR3 sequence (DNA): TGTGCCACCAGCAGGGACAGGGGGACTGAAGCTTTCTTT.

The genes are TRBV28 and TRBJ1-5; 7 bases map to TRBD1. CDR3 length: 14 residues. J lost 6 bases, V lost 6 bases, and 8 bases had no gene match. From germline, CDR1 is MDHEN and CDR2 SYDVKM. The CDR3 DNA is TGTGCCAGCAGAAGGACAGGTGGACGTCAGCCCCAGCATTTT. Protein product: CASRRTGGRQPQHF.

This clonotype was seen many times. V and J are TRBV24-1 and TRBJ2-7, with 10 bases lining up with TRBD1. The trim removed 3 bases at V and 3 bases at J, leaving 7 bases unmatched. The CDR3 sequence is 16 residues long. Germline V lookup: CDR1 KGHDR, CDR2 SFDVKD. The CDR3 nucleotides are TGTGCCACCAGTGATCCCCGGGGACAGGGGCACTACGAGCAGTACTTC. It codes for CATSDPRGQGHYEQYF.

This clonotype was detected ten times or more. No DNA is shown, since the ends of the CDR3 on it are uncertain; the CDR3 is the one TCRdb lists. The gene calls are TRBV6-5 and TRBJ1-2; TRBD1 is the table's D call and was not checked against the DNA. The CDR3 numbers 16 amino acids, ends counted. Germline V gene sequence: CDR1 MNHEY, CDR2 SVGAGI. The CDR3 sequence is CASSFLEFGAGYGYTF.

This clonotype was seen at least ten times. The V and J genes are TRBV3-1 and TRBJ1-1, with no clear D. The V gene lost 0 bases and the J gene lost 7 bases, with 6 bases spanning the gap. Germline loops: CDR1 LGHDT, CDR2 YNNKEL (reference sequence). CDR3 length: 12 amino acids. CDR3 DNA sequence: TGTGCCAGCAGCCAAGAAGGCGGTGAAGCTTTCTTT. Protein sequence: CASSQEGGEAFF.

This clonotype came up many times. This chain connects TRBV6-1 to TRBJ2-2, with a tentative D call TRBD1 (5 bases). The V gene's germline CDR1 is MNHNS and CDR2 SASEGT. This CDR3 contains 15 residues. V lost 6 bases to trimming and J lost 0 bases, with 11 bases between them. Here the CDR3 reads CASRRRTTNTGELFF. The CDR3 region has the DNA TGTGCCAGCAGACGCCGGACAACGAACACCGGGGAGCTGTTTTTT.

This clonotype was recorded a few times. The rearrangement uses TRBV10-2 and TRBJ1-1; D may be TRBD1 (6 bases). The CDR3 sequence is 13 residues long. The ends were cut back, 5 bases at V and 5 bases at J, with 12 bases in the middle. Germline-derived CDR1 and CDR2 are WSHSY and SAAADI. The CDR3 DNA follows: TGCGCCAGCAGTAGGGGGGTCCAGACTGAAGCTTTCTTT. It encodes CASSRGVQTEAFF.

Note on this clonotype: One end of the junction fails to match germline, which may point to a read error. The chain is built from TRBV20-1 and TRBJ2-2; possible D gene TRBD1, 6 bases. The CDR3 runs 12 residues. The germline V gene encodes CDR1 DFQATT and CDR2 SNEGSKA (reference sequence). The CDR3, as DNA: TGCAGTGCTAGCCGGGACACCGGGGAGCTGTGTTTT. It yields the protein CSASRDTGELCF.

This clonotype showed up just a few times. The chain is built from TRBV5-1 and TRBJ1-2, with D unclear. With 5 bases removed from V and 3 bases from J, the gap between germline ends came to 11 bases. Looked up from germline, CDR1 is SGHRS and CDR2 is YFSETQ. The CDR3 is made up of 13 amino acids. CDR3 nucleotides: TGCGCCAGCAGGAGGGATACCGACTATGGCTACACCTTC. This gives the protein CASRRDTDYGYTF.

Only a few counts were recorded for this clonotype. A read error is possible here, since a much larger clone lies one base away. As the CDR3 is not closed by the conserved phenylalanine or tryptophan, this likely results from a read error. This chain joins TRBV29-1 and TRBJ1-2; 7 nucleotides match TRBD1. J lost 3 bases, V lost 4 bases, and 5 bases had no gene match. Germline CDR1 is SQVTM and CDR2 is ANQGSEA. The CDR3 has 13 amino acids. In nucleotides, the CDR3 is TGCAGCGTTGGGACAGGAGGAGACTATGGCTACACCTAC. This encodes CSVGTGGDYGYTY.

The sample holds many counts of this clonotype. The chain has TRBV18 and TRBJ2-7, with 9 bases lining up with TRBD1. Germline CDR1 and CDR2: KGHSH and LQKENI. Trimming at V came to 0 bases and at J to 4 bases, leaving 4 bases not matched to a gene. The CDR3 has 15 residues. The CDR3 bases are TGTGCCAGCTCACCACCGGACAGGGGACAATACGAGCAGTACTTC. Protein product: CASSPPDRGQYEQYF.

This rearrangement joins TRBV11-2 to TRBJ2-4; a weak D match, TRBD2 (5 bases). Trimming cost V 5 bases and J 2 bases, with 13 bases left between them. CDR1 is SGHAT, CDR2 FQNNGV, per germline. The CDR3 consists of 15 residues. The CDR3 loop is CASSVPWETKNIQYF. Here the CDR3 DNA reads TGTGCCAGCAGCGTCCCCTGGGAGACCAAAAACATTCAGTACTTC.

This clonotype has a count of ten or more. This chain uses TRBV27 with TRBJ2-7, with D possibly being TRBD1 (6 bases). From germline, CDR1 is MNHEY and CDR2 SMNVEV (reference sequence). CDR3 size: 12 residues. V lost 3 bases, J lost 6 bases, and 9 bases lay in between. The CDR3 DNA reads TGTGCCAGCAGTTTCAGGGGAGCCGAGCAGTACTTC. Translating it yields CASSFRGAEQYF.

This clonotype was counted at least ten times. The rearrangement joins TRBV6-1 to TRBJ1-2; TRBD1 is a possible D gene (5 bases). V lost 7 bases to trimming and J lost 6 bases, with 21 bases between them. This CDR3 region has 15 residues. Germline V CDR1 and CDR2: MNHNS, SASEGT. This chain's CDR3 is CASKEAGVREDGYTF. CDR3 bases: TGTGCCAGCAAGGAGGCGGGGGTCAGGGAGGATGGCTACACCTTC.

Remarks on this clonotype: A much larger clone lies a single base off, so this may be a read error. The chain carries TRBV10-3 and TRBJ1-2; D is ambiguous. This CDR3 has 15 amino acids. V lost 0 bases to trimming and J lost 4 bases, with 12 bases between them. Germline V gene sequence: CDR1 ENHRY, CDR2 SYGVKD. CDR3 sequence: CAISESGLGGYGYTF. In nucleotides, the CDR3 is TGTGCCATCAGTGAGTCCGGGCTGGGAGGCTATGGCTACACCTTC.

This clonotype was observed a few times. This chain links TRBV11-2 with TRBJ2-7; TRBD2 might be the D (5 bases). This CDR3 has 13 amino acids. Trimming took off 6 bases at V and 10 bases at J, with 19 bases between the two ends. Germline V lookup: CDR1 SGHAT, CDR2 FQNNGV. CDR3 residues: CASSTREAPTQYF. In nucleotides, the CDR3 is TGTGCCAGCAGTACACGGGAAGCCCCCACCCAGTACTTC. The full variable domain, with the rest looked up from reference TRBV11-2 and TRBJ2-7, is EAGVAQSPRYKIIEKRQSVAFWCNPISGHATLYWYQQILGQGPKLLIQFQNNGVVDDSQLPKDRFSAERLKGVDSTLKIQPAKLEDSAVYLCASSTREAPTQYFGPGTRLTVT.

This clonotype was observed a handful of times. This chain connects TRBV12-3 or TRBV12-4 to TRBJ2-2, with 11 bases matching TRBD2. After removal of 3 bases from V and 5 bases from J, the junction contained 5 bases not matched to a gene. The CDR3 spans 16 residues. In DNA form, the CDR3 reads TGTGCCAGCAGTTTCATAGCGGGGGGGAGTACCGGGGAGCTGTTTTTT. Its translation is CASSFIAGGSTGELFF.